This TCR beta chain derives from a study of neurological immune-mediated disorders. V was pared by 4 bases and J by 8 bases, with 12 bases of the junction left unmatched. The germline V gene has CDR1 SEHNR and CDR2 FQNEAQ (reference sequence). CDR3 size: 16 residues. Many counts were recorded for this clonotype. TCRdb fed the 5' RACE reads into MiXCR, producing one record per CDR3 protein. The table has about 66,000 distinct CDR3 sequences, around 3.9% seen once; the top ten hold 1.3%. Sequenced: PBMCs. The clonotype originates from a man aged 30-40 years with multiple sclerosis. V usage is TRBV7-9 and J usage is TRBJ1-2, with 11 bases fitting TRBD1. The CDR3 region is CASSSTGQGEARGYTF. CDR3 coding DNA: TGTGCCAGCAGCTCGACGGGACAGGGGGAGGCTAGGGGCTACACCTTC.